The present T cell receptor beta chain was sequenced within a study of CD8 T cell repertoires and HIV-1 epitope variants. Study at large: Separate wells received one of Twenty-five Gag or Nef variant peptides.

The sample holds a few counts of this clone. The antigen is undetermined. Trimming removed 2 bases at V and 5 bases at J, with 13 bases between. Germline V gives CDR1 SGHDT, CDR2 YYEEEE. The CDR3 totals 14 residues. On the immunoSEQ platform, TCR beta CDR3s were sequenced at survey depth. The method was immunoSEQ multiplex PCR; TCRdb's version includes in-frame clones alone and lacks a portion of them. The repertoire has thousands of clones, roughly 67% of them found once; the top ten carry 35% to 50%. The TCR comes from a male donor with HIV. Input material: cultured CD8+ T cells derived from PBMCs. The V call is TRBV5-6, the J call TRBJ1-1; perhaps TRBD1 as D (5 bases). The CDR3 DNA is TGTGCCAGCAGCTTCCCCACGGGGGAGACTGAAGCTTTCTTT. Translating gives CASSFPTGETEAFF.